This entry lists 7 T cell receptor beta chains sequenced from one sample in a study of blood T cells in healthy people across ages. Next came a second PCR, run for about 6 to 12 cycles, which used a sample-barcoded 5' primer along with a J-beta primer mix. TCRdb processed the 5' RACE reads anew with MiXCR; each CDR3 protein has one entry. The sample includes 800,000 to 950,000 distinct CDR3 sequences, 25% to 30% seen only once; the top ten take around 9.6%. This same sample was also part of a study on T cells of mothers and their children.

Material: blood. These receptors all come from a woman aged 40 to 50 in good health.

The J gene is TRBJ1-4, the V gene TRBV7-9; D remains ambiguous. This CDR3 is 14 amino acids long. V was shortened by 5 bases and J by 4 bases, with 11 bases between the two germline ends. Germline values: CDR1 SEHNR, CDR2 FQNEAQ (reference sequence). Written as DNA, the CDR3 is TGTGCCAGCAGCCCTGACGGTATTAATGAAAAACTGTTTTTT. It translates to CASSPDGINEKLFF.

The chain is built from TRBV20-1 and TRBJ1-4; D is ambiguous. With 3 bases removed from V and 4 bases from J, the gap between germline ends came to 12 bases. CDR1 and CDR2 from the germline V gene are DFQATT and SNEGSKA (reference sequence). This CDR3 is 14 amino acids long. The CDR3 sequence is CSARPGKDNEKLFF. In nucleotides, the CDR3 is TGCAGTGCTAGGCCGGGGAAGGATAATGAAAAACTGTTTTTT.

The CDR3 is CASSYGQGTNEQFF. CDR3 sequence (DNA): TGTGCCAGCAGTTATGGACAGGGGACCAATGAGCAGTTCTTC. This chain uses TRBV6-5 with TRBJ2-1; 9 bases agree with TRBD1. The germline CDR1 and CDR2 sequences are MNHEY and SVGAGI. The CDR3 has 14 residues. J lost 6 bases, V lost 3 bases, and 3 bases had no gene match.

Many counts were recorded for this clonotype. The gene calls are TRBV20-1 and TRBJ2-7, with TRBD1 matching over 12 bases. V shed 0 bases and J 4 bases; nucleotides not matched to a gene: 13. Germline V CDR1 and CDR2: DFQATT, SNEGSKA (reference sequence). The CDR3 length is 18 residues. DNA for the CDR3: TGCAGTGCTAGAGATCGTTTTTCCGGGACAGGGGGCGGGTACGAGCAGTACTTC. Translating gives CSARDRFSGTGGGYEQYF.

Remarks on this clonotype: This may come from a read error, since a much larger clone is one base off. This sequence joins TRBV12-3 or TRBV12-4 and TRBJ2-7, with D tentatively TRBD2 (5 bases). V was pared by 3 bases and J by 3 bases, with 12 bases between. The CDR3 consists of 14 residues. The chain's CDR3 is CASSLEDGVYEQYF. CDR3 nucleotide sequence: TGTGCCAGCAGTTTGGAGGACGGAGTCTACGAGCAGTACTTC.

This clonotype came up a few times. The chain recombines TRBV6-2 or TRBV6-3 with TRBJ2-1, with D possibly being TRBD1 or TRBD2 (5 bases each). Germline CDR1 reads MNHEY; CDR2 reads SVGEGT. Trimming stripped 2 bases from V and 3 bases from J, with 11 bases between. The CDR3 sequence is 15 residues long. The CDR3 sequence: CASSYARGGYNEQFF. CDR3 in DNA: TGTGCCAGCAGTTACGCGAGGGGTGGCTACAATGAGCAGTTCTTC.

The table lists this clonotype with many counts. This chain links TRBV5-1 with TRBJ2-7; 7 bases map to TRBD1. This CDR3 spans 17 amino acids. Germline assignment: CDR1 SGHRS and CDR2 YFSETQ. Germline trimming cut 3 bases from V and 2 bases from J; bases unmatched to any gene: 14. CDR3 amino acids: CASSSLRGQANAYEQYF. The CDR3 DNA reads TGCGCCAGCAGCTCATTGAGGGGGCAAGCGAACGCCTACGAGCAGTACTTC.